This T cell receptor (beta chain) originates from a study of CD8 T cells in Susac syndrome. Sequencing of TCR beta was performed on blood CD8+ and CD4+ T cells. The control participants were healthy donors, and these controls were matched with respect to both age and sex. An input of 0.5 to 1 ug of RNA was subjected to reverse transcription using random hexamers. By means of immunoSEQ multiplex PCR, TCR beta CDR3 spanning 54 Vbeta and 13 Jbeta underwent amplification. TCRdb ran MiXCR on the immunoSEQ multiplex PCR reads and lists one entry per CDR3 protein. The sample records under 200,000 distinct CDR3 sequences, 93% being singletons. Material for sequencing was CD4+ T cells from PBMCs. The receptor's source is a human donor in good health.

The CDR3 reads CASRPTGRGNEKLFF. The CDR3 nucleotides read TGTGCCAGCAGACCAACAGGGCGGGGGAATGAAAAACTGTTTTTT. The chain uses TRBV7-2 and TRBJ1-4, with D possibly matching TRBD1 (6 bases). Trimming removed 6 bases from V and 5 bases from J, with 16 bases in between. This CDR3 spans 15 amino acids. CDR1 and CDR2 (germline): SGHTA, FQGNSA.